The 18 T cell receptor beta chains given below trace back to one sample, sequenced in a study of beta chain features in type 1 diabetes. The whole isolated RNA underwent reverse transcription, so sequencing captured expressed TCRB transcripts. TCRdb's copy holds only in-frame clones and misses some; the assay was immunoSEQ multiplex PCR. This sample has some 150,000 clones, with more than 9% found just once. Sequenced material: naive CD4+ T cells from blood. These receptor sequences come from a man between 18 and 29 years old in good health.

In this sample, this clone turned up a few times. This chain joins TRBV7-6 and TRBJ2-7; TRBD1 agrees at 7 bases. Germline lookup yields CDR1 SGHVS and CDR2 FNYEAQ. The CDR3 is 15 residues long. The ends lost 5 bases at V and 1 base at J; junction bases unmatched: 8. CDR3 coding DNA: TGTGCCAGCAGCCCATACCCGACAGGGTCCTACGAGCAGTACTTC. It encodes CASSPYPTGSYEQYF.

The rearrangement joins TRBV9 to TRBJ2-1, with 8 bases lining up with TRBD1. CDR3 length: 15 amino acids. J was trimmed by 9 bases and V by 4 bases; bases with no gene match: 12. Germline CDR1 SGDLS, CDR2 YYNGEE. The CDR3, as DNA: TGTGCCAGCAGCATAGGACAGGGTGACAGCGGTGAGCAGTTCTTC. Translation: CASSIGQGDSGEQFF.

This clone was observed many times. The chain links TRBV4-3 to TRBJ2-4; possibly TRBD1 for D (5 bases). Germline CDR1 is LGHNA and CDR2 is YSLEER. The V end was cut by 0 bases, the J end by 1 base, with 10 bases between. The length of the CDR3 is 16 residues. The CDR3 is CASSQDLRAAKNIQYF. The CDR3 DNA sequence: TGCGCCAGCAGCCAAGATCTCAGGGCCGCCAAAAACATTCAGTACTTC.

The chain couples TRBV7-9 to TRBJ1-2; D is ambiguous. The CDR3 is 14 amino acids. Germline CDR1 is SEHNR and CDR2 is FQNEAQ (reference sequence). The V end was cut by 1 base, the J end by 4 bases, with 10 bases between. The CDR3 bases are TGTGCCAGCAGCTTAGAAGAACTTTCCTATGGCTACACCTTC. Its translation is CASSLEELSYGYTF.

The rearrangement joins TRBV7-2 to TRBJ2-7; TRBD2 might be the D (6 bases). The CDR3 is 14 amino acids. Germline-derived CDR1 and CDR2 are SGHTA and FQGNSA. Trimming took 5 bases from V and 3 from J, leaving 14 bases between them. The CDR3 here is CASSAKAGRYEQYF. As DNA, the CDR3 is TGTGCCAGCAGCGCCAAGGCGGGGCGCTACGAGCAGTACTTC. The full variable domain, with the rest looked up from reference TRBV7-2 and TRBJ2-7, is GAGVSQSPSNKVTEKGKDVELRCDPISGHTALYWYRQSLGQGLEFLIYFQGNSAPDKSGLPSDRFSAERTGGSVSTLTIQRTQQEDSAVYLCASSAKAGRYEQYFGPGTRLTVT.

The chain employs TRBV7-2 and TRBJ2-7; weak D call: TRBD1 (6 bases). Between the trimmed V and J ends, which lost 6 bases and 2 bases, there was a span of 20 bases. Germline V gene sequence: CDR1 SGHTA, CDR2 FQGNSA. The CDR3 is 16 amino acids. The CDR3 region has the DNA TGTGCCAGCAGACCCTCGGGCCACAGGGACCCCTACGAGCAGTACTTC. It encodes CASRPSGHRDPYEQYF.

This rearrangement joins TRBV6-4 to TRBJ2-2; the match to TRBD1 covers 8 bases. CDR1 is MRHNA and CDR2 is SNTAGT in the germline V gene. This CDR3 is built from 16 residues. J was trimmed by 4 bases and V by 2 bases; bases with no gene match: 6. Written as DNA, the CDR3 is TGTGCCAGCAGTGACATGGCAGGGGGCGGCACCGGGGAGCTGTTTTTT. Translated: CASSDMAGGGTGELFF.

The chain has TRBV7-2 and TRBJ2-5; possibly TRBD2 for D (6 bases). The CDR3 is 12 residues long. Germline CDR1 and CDR2: SGHTA and FQGNSA. Trimming shortened V by 5 bases and J by 5 bases, and 9 bases separated the two germline ends. CDR3 in amino acids: CASSPRGETQYF. In nucleotides, the CDR3 is TGTGCCAGCAGCCCACGGGGGGAGACCCAGTACTTC. Complete variable domain (other parts from reference TRBV7-2 and TRBJ2-5): GAGVSQSPSNKVTEKGKDVELRCDPISGHTALYWYRQSLGQGLEFLIYFQGNSAPDKSGLPSDRFSAERTGGSVSTLTIQRTQQEDSAVYLCASSPRGETQYFGPGTRLLVL.

V gene TRBV5-4 combines with J gene TRBJ1-6, with 9 nucleotides matching TRBD1. From germline, CDR1 is SGHNT and CDR2 YYREEE (reference sequence). V was clipped by 3 bases and J by 7 bases; unmatched bases: 8. The CDR3 contains 16 residues. In DNA, the CDR3 is TGTGCCAGCAGCTGGGGACAGGGCTTTCGCAATTCACCCCTCCACTTT. Amino acid sequence: CASSWGQGFRNSPLHF.

This sequence joins TRBV2 and TRBJ1-3; D is ambiguous. V lost 4 bases, J lost 2 bases, and 12 bases lay in between. From germline, CDR1 is SNHLY and CDR2 FYNNEI. The CDR3 runs 15 residues. CDR3 residues: CASSAPGRTGNTIYF. Here the CDR3 DNA reads TGTGCCAGCAGTGCCCCGGGGAGGACTGGAAACACCATATATTTT.

The chain uses TRBV27 and TRBJ2-7; TRBD1 matches 10 bases. The germline gives CDR1 MNHEY, CDR2 SMNVEV (reference sequence). Trimming took 4 bases from V and 2 from J; bases not matched to a gene: 5. The CDR3 covers 15 residues. CDR3: CASSSGGTGAYEQYF. In nucleotides, the CDR3 is TGTGCCAGCAGTTCGGGCGGGACAGGGGCCTACGAGCAGTACTTC.

This CDR3 reads CASSLGPSGGGELFF. CDR3 DNA sequence: TGTGCCAGCAGCTTGGGTCCTAGCGGGGGCGGGGAGCTGTTTTTT. The chain joins TRBV5-6 to TRBJ2-2; 10 positions match TRBD2. This CDR3 comprises 15 residues. Germline CDR1 reads SGHDT; CDR2 reads YYEEEE. Unmatched junction bases numbered 3, after V lost 0 bases and J lost 7 bases. Variable domain in full (rest from reference TRBV5-6 and TRBJ2-2): DAGVTQSPTHLIKTRGQQVTLRCSPKSGHDTVSWYQQALGQGPQFIFQYYEEEERQRGNFPDRFSGHQFPNYSSELNVNALLLGDSALYLCASSLGPSGGGELFFGEGSRLTVL.

This rearrangement joins TRBV19 to TRBJ2-1; D might be TRBD2 (5 bases). V gave up 5 bases and J gave up 2 bases, with 7 bases separating them. Germline CDR1 is LNHDA and CDR2 is SQIVND (reference sequence). The CDR3 is 13 amino acids. The DNA of the CDR3 is TGTGCCAGTAGTGTACTAGCCTACAATGAGCAGTTCTTC. It codes for CASSVLAYNEQFF.

The table lists this clone with a few counts. V gene TRBV6-5 combines with J gene TRBJ1-2; the match to TRBD1 covers 7 bases. The CDR3 length is 14 residues. Per germline, CDR1 MNHEY and CDR2 SVGAGI. The V gene end was trimmed by 2 bases and the J gene end by 3 bases; junction bases not matched to a gene: 3. CDR3 residues: CASSYQGTDYGYTF. The CDR3 coding sequence is TGTGCCAGCAGTTACCAAGGGACAGACTATGGCTACACCTTC.

This chain connects TRBV19 to TRBJ1-4, with 7 bases identical to TRBD1. Germline CDR1 reads LNHDA; CDR2 reads SQIVND (reference sequence). Trimming removed 3 bases from V and 0 bases from J; junction bases left unmatched: 10. The CDR3 has 18 amino acids. Here the CDR3 reads CASSISRTGGPTNEKLFF. The CDR3, as DNA: TGTGCCAGTAGTATTTCCCGGACAGGCGGACCAACTAATGAAAAACTGTTTTTT.

This clone has only a few counts. The genes are TRBV19 and TRBJ2-3; 7 bases line up with TRBD2. The germline gives CDR1 LNHDA, CDR2 SQIVND (reference sequence). The CDR3 consists of 13 residues. In DNA form, the CDR3 reads TGTTCCACGGCTAGCGGTTACACAGATACGCAGTATTTT. Protein product: CSTASGYTDTQYF.

This clone was seen more than once but under ten times. This sequence joins TRBV25-1 and TRBJ2-7, with D perhaps matching TRBD1 (6 bases). Germline-derived CDR1 and CDR2 are MGHDK and SYGVNS. V lost 2 bases and J 2 bases, leaving 13 bases between the germline ends. The CDR3 spans 15 residues. The CDR3 loop reads CASSEPGTFAYEQYF. The DNA of the CDR3 is TGTGCCAGCAGTGAACCCGGGACATTTGCCTACGAGCAGTACTTC.

The sample holds a few counts of this clone. This chain links TRBV7-7 with TRBJ1-2; possibly TRBD1 for D (5 bases). The CDR3 extends over 19 amino acids. V lost 2 bases, J lost 6 bases, and 28 bases lay in between. Germline assignment: CDR1 SSHAT and CDR2 FNYEAQ (reference sequence). The CDR3 nucleotides read TGTGCCAGCAGCTTACGGGGGGGGAAGGACTCTCTAGTAGGAGATGGCTACACCTTC. Translation: CASSLRGGKDSLVGDGYTF.